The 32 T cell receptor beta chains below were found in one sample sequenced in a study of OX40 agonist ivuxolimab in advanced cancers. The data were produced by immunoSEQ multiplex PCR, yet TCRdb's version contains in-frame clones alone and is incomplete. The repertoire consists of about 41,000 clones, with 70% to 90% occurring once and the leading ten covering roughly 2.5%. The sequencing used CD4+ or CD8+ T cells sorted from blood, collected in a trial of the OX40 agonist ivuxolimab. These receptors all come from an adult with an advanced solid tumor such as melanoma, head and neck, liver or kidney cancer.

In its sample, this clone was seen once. The CDR3 DNA reads TGTGCCAGCAGCTTAGATATTAGCCCGGGGTTCAACGAGCAGTACTTC. Its translation: CASSLDISPGFNEQYF. J is TRBJ2-7 and V is TRBV11-2, with a possible D match to TRBD2 (5 bases). The CDR3 covers 16 residues. V was cut by 0 bases and J by 5 bases, with 17 bases left in between. From germline, CDR1 is SGHAT and CDR2 FQNNGV.

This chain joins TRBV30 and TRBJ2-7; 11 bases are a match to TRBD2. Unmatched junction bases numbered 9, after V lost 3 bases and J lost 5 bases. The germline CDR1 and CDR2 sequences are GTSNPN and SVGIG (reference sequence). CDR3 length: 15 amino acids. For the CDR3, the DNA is TGTGCCTGGAGGATAGCGGGAGGGCCCAACGACGAGCAGTACTTC. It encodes CAWRIAGGPNDEQYF.

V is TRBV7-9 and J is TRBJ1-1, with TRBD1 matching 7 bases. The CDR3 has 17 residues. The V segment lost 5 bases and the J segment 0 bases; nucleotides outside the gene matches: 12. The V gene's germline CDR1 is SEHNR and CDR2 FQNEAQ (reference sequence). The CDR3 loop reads CASSPQRQGALNTEAFF. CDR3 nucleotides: TGTGCCAGCAGCCCCCAACGACAGGGCGCCTTGAACACTGAAGCTTTCTTT.

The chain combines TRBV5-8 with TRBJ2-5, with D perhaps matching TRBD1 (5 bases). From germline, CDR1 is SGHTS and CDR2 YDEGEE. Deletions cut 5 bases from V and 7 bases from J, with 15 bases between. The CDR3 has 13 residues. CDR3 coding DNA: TGTGCCAGCAGTTTACTTCGTACAGGGACCCAGTACTTC. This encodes CASSLLRTGTQYF.

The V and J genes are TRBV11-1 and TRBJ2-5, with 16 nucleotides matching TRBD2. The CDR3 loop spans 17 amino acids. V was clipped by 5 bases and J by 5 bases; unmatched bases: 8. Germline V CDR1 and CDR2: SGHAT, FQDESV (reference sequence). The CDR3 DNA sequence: TGTGCCAGCAGCCTCGGGACTAGCGGGAGGGGAGCGGAGACCCAGTACTTC. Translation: CASSLGTSGRGAETQYF.

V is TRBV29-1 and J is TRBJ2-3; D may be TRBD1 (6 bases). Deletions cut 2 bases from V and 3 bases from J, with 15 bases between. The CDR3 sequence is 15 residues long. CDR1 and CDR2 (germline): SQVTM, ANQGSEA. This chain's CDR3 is CSVEFGTGSTDTQYF. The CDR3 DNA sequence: TGCAGCGTTGAATTCGGTACAGGGTCGACAGATACGCAGTATTTT.

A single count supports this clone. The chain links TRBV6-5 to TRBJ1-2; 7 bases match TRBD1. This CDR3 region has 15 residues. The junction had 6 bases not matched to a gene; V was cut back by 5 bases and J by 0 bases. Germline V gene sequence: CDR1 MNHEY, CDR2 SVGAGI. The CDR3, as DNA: TGTGCCAGCAGTAACAGGGGCCTAGCTAACTATGGCTACACCTTC. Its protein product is CASSNRGLANYGYTF.

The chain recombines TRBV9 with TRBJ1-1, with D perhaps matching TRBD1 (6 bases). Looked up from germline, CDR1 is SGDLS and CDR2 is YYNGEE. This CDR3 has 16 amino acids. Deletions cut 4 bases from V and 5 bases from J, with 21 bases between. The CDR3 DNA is TGTGCCAGCAGCCCAGAGACTGGGACAAAGTGGACTGAAGCTTTCTTT. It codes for CASSPETGTKWTEAFF.

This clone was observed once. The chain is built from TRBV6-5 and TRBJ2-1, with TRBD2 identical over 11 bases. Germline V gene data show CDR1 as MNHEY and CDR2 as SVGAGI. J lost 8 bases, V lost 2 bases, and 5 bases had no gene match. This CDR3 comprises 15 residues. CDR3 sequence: CASSYKTSGMHEQFF. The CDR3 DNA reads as TGTGCCAGCAGTTACAAGACTAGCGGGATGCATGAGCAGTTCTTC.

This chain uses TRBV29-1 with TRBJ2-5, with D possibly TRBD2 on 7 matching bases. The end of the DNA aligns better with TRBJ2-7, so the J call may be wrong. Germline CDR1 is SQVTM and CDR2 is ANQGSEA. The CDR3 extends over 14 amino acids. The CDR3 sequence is CTPWGGAPVYEQYF. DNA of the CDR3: TGCACCCCATGGGGGGGGGCTCCCGTTTACGAGCAGTACTTC.

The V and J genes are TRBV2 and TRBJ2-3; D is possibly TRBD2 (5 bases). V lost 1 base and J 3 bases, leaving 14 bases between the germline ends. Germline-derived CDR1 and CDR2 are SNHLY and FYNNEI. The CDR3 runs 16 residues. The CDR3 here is CASSEGTRRKTDTQYF. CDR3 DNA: TGTGCCAGCAGTGAAGGTACGAGGAGGAAGACAGATACGCAGTATTTT. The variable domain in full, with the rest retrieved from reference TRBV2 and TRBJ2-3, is EPEVTQTPSHQVTQMGQEVILRCVPISNHLYFYWYRQILGQKVEFLVSFYNNEISEKSEIFDDQFSVERPDGSNFTLKIRSTKLEDSAMYFCASSEGTRRKTDTQYFGPGTRLTVL.

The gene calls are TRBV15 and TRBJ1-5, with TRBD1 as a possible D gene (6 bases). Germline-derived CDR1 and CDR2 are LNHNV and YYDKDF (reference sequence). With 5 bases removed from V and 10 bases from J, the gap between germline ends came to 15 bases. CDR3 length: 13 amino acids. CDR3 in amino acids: CATSSSRGGPQHF. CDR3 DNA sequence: TGTGCCACCAGCTCCAGCAGGGGCGGACCCCAGCATTTT.

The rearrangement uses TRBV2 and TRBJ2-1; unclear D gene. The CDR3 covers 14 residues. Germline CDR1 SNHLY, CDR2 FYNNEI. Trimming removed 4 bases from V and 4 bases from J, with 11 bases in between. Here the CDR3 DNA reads TGTGCCAGCAGTGTCGGGCCAGCATACAATGAGCAGTTCTTC. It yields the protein CASSVGPAYNEQFF. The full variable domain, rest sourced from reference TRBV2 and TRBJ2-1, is EPEVTQTPSHQVTQMGQEVILRCVPISNHLYFYWYRQILGQKVEFLVSFYNNEISEKSEIFDDQFSVERPDGSNFTLKIRSTKLEDSAMYFCASSVGPAYNEQFFGPGTRLTVL.

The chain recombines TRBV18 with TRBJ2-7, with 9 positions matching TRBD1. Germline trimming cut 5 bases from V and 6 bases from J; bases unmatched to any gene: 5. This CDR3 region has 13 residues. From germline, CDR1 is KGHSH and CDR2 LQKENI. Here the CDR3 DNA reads TGTGCCAGCTCAGCCGGACAGGGGATCGAGCAGTACTTC. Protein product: CASSAGQGIEQYF.

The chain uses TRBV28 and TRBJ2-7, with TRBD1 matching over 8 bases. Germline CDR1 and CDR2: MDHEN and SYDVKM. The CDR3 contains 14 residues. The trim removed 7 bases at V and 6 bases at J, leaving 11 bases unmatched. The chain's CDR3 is CASMTLGRGREQYF. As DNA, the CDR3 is TGTGCCAGCATGACTCTGGGCAGGGGGCGCGAGCAGTACTTC. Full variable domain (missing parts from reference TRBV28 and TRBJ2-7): DVKVTQSSRYLVKRTGEKVFLECVQDMDHENMFWYRQDPGLGLRLIYFSYDVKMKEKGDIPEGYSVSREKKERFSLILESASTNQTSMYLCASMTLGRGREQYFGPGTRLTVT.

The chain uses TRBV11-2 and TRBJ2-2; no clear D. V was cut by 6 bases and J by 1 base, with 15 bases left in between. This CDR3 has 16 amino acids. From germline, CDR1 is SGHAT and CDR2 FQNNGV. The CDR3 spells CASSRAVWWNTGELFF. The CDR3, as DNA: TGTGCCAGCAGTAGGGCGGTGTGGTGGAACACCGGGGAGCTGTTTTTT.

The CDR3 region is CAILSGANTGELFF. DNA for the CDR3: TGTGCCATTCTCAGCGGGGCGAACACCGGGGAGCTGTTTTTT. This sequence joins TRBV10-3 and TRBJ2-2, with 7 bases identical to TRBD2. The CDR3 spans 14 residues. With V trimmed by 9 bases and J by 0 bases, 4 bases remained unmatched. The germline CDR1 and CDR2 sequences are ENHRY and SYGVKD.

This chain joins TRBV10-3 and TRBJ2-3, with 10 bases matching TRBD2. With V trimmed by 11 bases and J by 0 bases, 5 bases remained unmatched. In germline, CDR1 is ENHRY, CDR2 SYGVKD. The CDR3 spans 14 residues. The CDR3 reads CAVSTSGSTDTQYF. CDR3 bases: TGTGCCGTATCGACTAGCGGGAGCACAGATACGCAGTATTTT.

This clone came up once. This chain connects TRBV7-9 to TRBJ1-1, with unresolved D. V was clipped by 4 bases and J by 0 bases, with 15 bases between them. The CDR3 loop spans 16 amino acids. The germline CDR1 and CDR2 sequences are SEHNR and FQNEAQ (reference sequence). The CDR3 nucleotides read TGTGCCAGCAGCTACCCTGCCCGGACGGTGAACACTGAAGCTTTCTTT. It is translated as CASSYPARTVNTEAFF. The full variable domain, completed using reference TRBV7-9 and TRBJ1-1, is DTGVSQNPRHKITKRGQNVTFRCDPISEHNRLYWYRQTLGQGPEFLTYFQNEAQLEKSRLLSDRFSAERPKGSFSTLEIQRTEQGDSAMYLCASSYPARTVNTEAFFGQGTRLTVV.

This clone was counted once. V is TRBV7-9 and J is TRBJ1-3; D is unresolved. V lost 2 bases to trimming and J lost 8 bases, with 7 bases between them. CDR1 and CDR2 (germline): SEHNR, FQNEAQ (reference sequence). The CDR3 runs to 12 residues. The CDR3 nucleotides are TGTGCCAGCAGCTTACGGGTTGACACCATATATTTT. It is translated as CASSLRVDTIYF. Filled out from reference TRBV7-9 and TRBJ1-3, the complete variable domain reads DTGVSQNPRHKITKRGQNVTFRCDPISEHNRLYWYRQTLGQGPEFLTYFQNEAQLEKSRLLSDRFSAERPKGSFSTLEIQRTEQGDSAMYLCASSLRVDTIYFGEGSWLTVV.

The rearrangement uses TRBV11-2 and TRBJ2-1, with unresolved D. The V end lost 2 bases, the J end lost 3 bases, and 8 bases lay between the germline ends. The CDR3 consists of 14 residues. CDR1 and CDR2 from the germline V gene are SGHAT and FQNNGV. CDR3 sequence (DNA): TGTGCCAGCAGCTTACCCCCGGACTACAATGAGCAGTTCTTC. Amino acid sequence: CASSLPPDYNEQFF.

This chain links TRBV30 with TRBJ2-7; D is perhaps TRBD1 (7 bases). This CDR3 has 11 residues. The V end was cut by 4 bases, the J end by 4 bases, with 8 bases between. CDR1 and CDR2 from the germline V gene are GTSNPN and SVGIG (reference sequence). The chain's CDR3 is CAWTGGYEQYF. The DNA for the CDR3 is TGTGCCTGGACAGGGGGGTACGAGCAGTACTTC. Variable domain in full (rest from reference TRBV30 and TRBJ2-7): SQTIHQWPATLVQPVGSPLSLECTVEGTSNPNLYWYRQAAGRGLQLLFYSVGIGQISSEVPQNLSASRPQDRQFILSSKKLLLSDSGFYLCAWTGGYEQYFGPGTRLTVT.

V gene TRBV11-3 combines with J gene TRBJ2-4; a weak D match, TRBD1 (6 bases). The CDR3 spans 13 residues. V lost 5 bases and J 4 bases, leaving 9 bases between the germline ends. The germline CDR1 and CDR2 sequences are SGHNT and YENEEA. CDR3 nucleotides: TGTGCCAGCAGCCCGGACAGAAAAAACATTCAGTACTTC. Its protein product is CASSPDRKNIQYF.

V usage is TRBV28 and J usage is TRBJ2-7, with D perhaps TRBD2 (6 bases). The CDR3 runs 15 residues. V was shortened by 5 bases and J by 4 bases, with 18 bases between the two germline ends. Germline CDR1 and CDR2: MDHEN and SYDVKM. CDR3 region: CASSPSGLHDYEQYF. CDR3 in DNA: TGTGCCAGCAGTCCATCGGGACTTCACGATTACGAGCAGTACTTC.

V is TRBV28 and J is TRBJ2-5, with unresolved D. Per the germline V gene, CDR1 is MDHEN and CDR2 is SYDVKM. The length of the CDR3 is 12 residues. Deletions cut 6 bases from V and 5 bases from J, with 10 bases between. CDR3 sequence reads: CASSYPPETQYF. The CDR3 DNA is TGTGCCAGCAGCTATCCCCCCGAGACCCAGTACTTC.

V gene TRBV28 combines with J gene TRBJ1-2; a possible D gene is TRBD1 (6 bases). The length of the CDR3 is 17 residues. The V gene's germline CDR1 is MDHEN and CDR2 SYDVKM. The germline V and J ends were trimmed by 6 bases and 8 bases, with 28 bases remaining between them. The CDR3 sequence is CASSLPPGGGRRYGYTF. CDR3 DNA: TGTGCCAGCAGCTTGCCCCCGGGCGGGGGGCGGAGGTACGGCTACACCTTC.

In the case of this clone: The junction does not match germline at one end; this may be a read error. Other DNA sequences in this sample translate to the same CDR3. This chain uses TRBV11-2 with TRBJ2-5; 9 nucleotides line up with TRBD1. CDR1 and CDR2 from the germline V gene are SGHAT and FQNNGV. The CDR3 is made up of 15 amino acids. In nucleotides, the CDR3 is TGTGCCAGCAGCTTAGCAACGACAGGGGGAGAGACTCAGTACTTC. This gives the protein CASSLATTGGETQYF.

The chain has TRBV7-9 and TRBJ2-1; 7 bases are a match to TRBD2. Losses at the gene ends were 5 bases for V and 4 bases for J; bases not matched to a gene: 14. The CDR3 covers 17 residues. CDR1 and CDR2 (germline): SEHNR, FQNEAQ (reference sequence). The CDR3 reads CASSPYLTSAGYNEQFF. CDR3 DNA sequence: TGTGCCAGCAGCCCCTATCTCACTAGCGCAGGTTACAATGAGCAGTTCTTC. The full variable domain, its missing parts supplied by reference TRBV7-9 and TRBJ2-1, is DTGVSQNPRHKITKRGQNVTFRCDPISEHNRLYWYRQTLGQGPEFLTYFQNEAQLEKSRLLSDRFSAERPKGSFSTLEIQRTEQGDSAMYLCASSPYLTSAGYNEQFFGPGTRLTVL.

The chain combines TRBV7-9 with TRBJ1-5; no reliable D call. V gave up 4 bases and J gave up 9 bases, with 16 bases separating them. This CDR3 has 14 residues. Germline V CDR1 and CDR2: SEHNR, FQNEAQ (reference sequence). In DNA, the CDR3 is TGTGCCAGCAGCTCCGACACTACGAAACGGCCCCAGCATTTT. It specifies CASSSDTTKRPQHF.

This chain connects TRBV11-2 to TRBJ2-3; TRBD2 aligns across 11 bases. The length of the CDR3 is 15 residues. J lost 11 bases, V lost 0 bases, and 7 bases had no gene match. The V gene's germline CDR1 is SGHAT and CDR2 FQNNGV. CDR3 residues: CASSLEGSGRAKQYF. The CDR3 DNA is TGTGCCAGCAGCTTAGAGGGTAGCGGGAGGGCCAAGCAGTATTTT. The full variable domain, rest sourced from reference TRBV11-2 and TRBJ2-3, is EAGVAQSPRYKIIEKRQSVAFWCNPISGHATLYWYQQILGQGPKLLIQFQNNGVVDDSQLPKDRFSAERLKGVDSTLKIQPAKLEDSAVYLCASSLEGSGRAKQYFGPGTRLTVL.

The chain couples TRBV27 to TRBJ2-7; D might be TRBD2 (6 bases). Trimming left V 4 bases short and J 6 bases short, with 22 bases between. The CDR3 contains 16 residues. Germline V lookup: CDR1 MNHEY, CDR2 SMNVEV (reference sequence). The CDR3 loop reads CASSSRGAGTPSEQYF. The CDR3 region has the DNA TGTGCCAGCAGTTCCCGAGGTGCGGGGACTCCTTCCGAGCAGTACTTC.

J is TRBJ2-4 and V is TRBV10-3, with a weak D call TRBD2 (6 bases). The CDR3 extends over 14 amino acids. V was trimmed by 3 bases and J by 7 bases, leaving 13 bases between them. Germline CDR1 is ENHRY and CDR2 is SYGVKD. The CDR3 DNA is TGTGCCATCAGTGATGACAACGGAGGGAACATTCAGTACTTC. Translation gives CAISDDNGGNIQYF.